The 14 T cell receptor beta chains listed next were all sequenced from one sample in a study of T cell repertoires in cytomegalovirus infection. TCRdb called the reads again in MiXCR, with one record for every CDR3 protein. The sample lists a few hundred thousand distinct CDR3 sequences; around 40% were seen once. Antigen specificity for these receptors is unknown. The specimen was cultured PBMCs, collected from culture after CMV antigen stimulation. These receptors originate from a human donor in good health (CMV status not recorded). Some clones in this sample may be carry-over from other donors' samples.

The rearrangement links TRBV7-6 to TRBJ2-5; D is perhaps TRBD2 (5 bases). This CDR3 has 13 amino acids. Germline V lookup: CDR1 SGHVS, CDR2 FNYEAQ. V lost 6 bases to trimming and J lost 3 bases, with 11 bases between them. The chain's CDR3 is CASSWSGEETQYF. In DNA, the CDR3 is TGTGCCAGCAGTTGGTCCGGGGAAGAGACCCAGTACTTC.

The chain joins TRBV6-2 or TRBV6-3 to TRBJ1-2, with D unresolved. Trimming took 2 bases from V and 8 from J, leaving 9 bases between them. The CDR3 loop spans 12 amino acids. CDR1 MNHEY and CDR2 SVGEGT come from the germline V gene. DNA of the CDR3: TGTGCCAGCAGTTACCCGCCGGCGGGCTACACCTTC. Protein sequence: CASSYPPAGYTF.

This clonotype showed up just a few times. The gene calls are TRBV7-2 and TRBJ1-3; D call uncertain. Germline loops: CDR1 SGHTA, CDR2 FQGNSA. The V gene lost 5 bases and the J gene lost 0 bases, with 14 bases spanning the gap. CDR3 size: 16 residues. CDR3 sequence (DNA): TGTGCCAGCAGCCTACGTGCGGGCCTCTCTGGAAACACCATATATTTT. Residues: CASSLRAGLSGNTIYF. Full variable domain (missing parts from reference TRBV7-2 and TRBJ1-3): GAGVSQSPSNKVTEKGKDVELRCDPISGHTALYWYRQSLGQGLEFLIYFQGNSAPDKSGLPSDRFSAERTGGSVSTLTIQRTQQEDSAVYLCASSLRAGLSGNTIYFGEGSWLTVV.

Turning to this clonotype: The conserved phenylalanine or tryptophan is not found at the CDR3 terminus, so this likely reflects a read error. The chain links TRBV19 to TRBJ1-5, with D perhaps matching TRBD1 (5 bases). V dropped 3 bases and J dropped 0 bases, with 9 bases sitting between them. The germline V gene encodes CDR1 LNHDA and CDR2 SQIVND (reference sequence). This CDR3 contains 15 residues. CDR3 bases: TGTGCCAGTAGTATGAGACAGTATAGCAATCAGCCCCAGCATTTA. Translation gives CASSMRQYSNQPQHL.

The chain combines TRBV28 with TRBJ2-3; D might be TRBD1 (6 bases). V was shortened by 6 bases and J by 2 bases, with 24 bases between the two germline ends. The length of the CDR3 is 18 residues. From germline, CDR1 is MDHEN and CDR2 SYDVKM. CDR3 sequence reads: CASREDGTNKKYTDTQYF. In DNA form, the CDR3 reads TGTGCCAGCAGGGAGGACGGGACAAATAAAAAATACACAGATACGCAGTATTTT.

This clonotype was recorded once. The chain recombines TRBV5-5 with TRBJ1-2, with no clear D. The V end was cut by 1 base, the J end by 4 bases, with 8 bases between. Germline CDR1 reads SGHKS; CDR2 reads YYEKEE (reference sequence). The CDR3 runs to 13 residues. Written as DNA, the CDR3 is TGTGCCAGCAGCTTGCAGCAAAGCTATGGCTACACCTTC. The encoded protein is CASSLQQSYGYTF.

The chain combines TRBV2 with TRBJ2-3; D gene uncertain. The V and J ends lost 8 bases and 7 bases respectively, with 16 bases between them. From germline, CDR1 is SNHLY and CDR2 FYNNEI. This CDR3 is built from 13 residues. CDR3 loop: CASGATIRNTQYF. The DNA for the CDR3 is TGTGCCAGCGGTGCTACAATACGAAATACGCAGTATTTT.

The rearrangement links TRBV20-1 to TRBJ1-5; D not certain. Trimming pared 5 bases from V and 0 bases from J, leaving 11 bases between. Germline lookup yields CDR1 DFQATT and CDR2 SNEGSKA (reference sequence). There are 14 residues in the CDR3. As DNA, the CDR3 is TGCAGTGCTGCAGGTGGGGATAGCAATCAGCCCCAGCATTTT. Amino acids: CSAAGGDSNQPQHF.

The CDR3 is CASSIRTGGFGDTQYF. CDR3 bases: TGTGCCAGCAGTATCCGGACAGGGGGCTTTGGAGATACGCAGTATTTT. The chain employs TRBV6-1 and TRBJ2-3; 11 nucleotides align to TRBD1. The CDR3 extends over 16 amino acids. In germline, CDR1 is MNHNS, CDR2 SASEGT. Germline trimming cut 5 bases from V and 5 bases from J; bases unmatched to any gene: 9.

J is TRBJ1-6 and V is TRBV27, with unresolved D. The CDR3 spans 12 residues. V was shortened by 6 bases and J by 9 bases, with 9 bases between the two germline ends. The germline V gene has CDR1 MNHEY and CDR2 SMNVEV (reference sequence). CDR3 residues: CASRDDSSPLHF. The DNA of the CDR3 is TGTGCCAGCAGGGACGATTCTTCACCCCTCCACTTT.

The chain combines TRBV7-2 with TRBJ1-2; 7 bases align to TRBD1. Germline values: CDR1 SGHTA, CDR2 FQGNSA. V shed 2 bases and J 1 base; nucleotides not matched to a gene: 4. CDR3 size: 15 residues. DNA for the CDR3: TGTGCCAGCAGCTTAACGACAGGGCTTAACTATGGCTACACCTTC. As protein: CASSLTTGLNYGYTF.

This clonotype was detected a few times. The CDR3 DNA follows: TGTGCCAGCAGGGGATTGGGCAATGAGCAGTTCTTC. It translates to CASRGLGNEQFF. The J gene is TRBJ2-1, the V gene TRBV2; no clear D gene. V was cut by 6 bases and J by 6 bases, with 9 bases left in between. Germline loops: CDR1 SNHLY, CDR2 FYNNEI. CDR3 size: 12 residues.

This clonotype was observed a few times. The chain is built from TRBV4-3 and TRBJ2-3; TRBD2 might be the D (7 bases). With 2 bases removed from V and 1 base from J, the gap between germline ends came to 13 bases. The length of the CDR3 is 16 residues. Germline V gene data show CDR1 as LGHNA and CDR2 as YSLEER. The CDR3 loop is CASSQFGGGRTDTQYF. CDR3 coding DNA: TGCGCCAGCAGCCAATTCGGCGGGGGCCGCACAGATACGCAGTATTTT.

The chain combines TRBV7-6 with TRBJ2-7; TRBD2 matches 8 bases. The CDR3 has 15 residues. The germline CDR1 and CDR2 sequences are SGHVS and FNYEAQ. The ends lost 5 bases at V and 0 bases at J; junction bases unmatched: 6. CDR3 residues: CASSQSGSPSYEQYF. As DNA, the CDR3 is TGTGCCAGCAGCCAGAGCGGGAGTCCCTCCTACGAGCAGTACTTC. The full variable domain, with the rest looked up from reference TRBV7-6 and TRBJ2-7, is GAGVSQSPRYKVTKRGQDVALRCDPISGHVSLYWYRQALGQGPEFLTYFNYEAQQDKSGLPNDRFSAERPEGSISTLTIQRTEQRDSAMYRCASSQSGSPSYEQYFGPGTRLTVT.